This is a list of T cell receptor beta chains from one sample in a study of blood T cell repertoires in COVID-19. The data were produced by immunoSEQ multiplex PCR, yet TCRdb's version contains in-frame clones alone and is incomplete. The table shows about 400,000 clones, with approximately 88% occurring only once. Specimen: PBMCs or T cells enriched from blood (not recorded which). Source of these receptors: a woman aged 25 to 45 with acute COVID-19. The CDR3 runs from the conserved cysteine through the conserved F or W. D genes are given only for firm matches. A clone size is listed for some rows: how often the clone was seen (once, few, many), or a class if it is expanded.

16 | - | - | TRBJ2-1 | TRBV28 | TGTGCCAGCAGACCCCTACGTAGAAATGAATACAATGAGCAGTTCTTC | CASRPLRRNEYNEQFF
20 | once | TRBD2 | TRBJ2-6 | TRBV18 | TGTGCCAGCTCACCCCTCTTACGGACTAGCGGGGGCTCTGGGGCCAACGTCCTGACTTTC | CASSPLLRTSGGSGANVLTF
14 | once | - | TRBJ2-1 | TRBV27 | TGTGCCAGCAGTTTAGGGGCCCTCCTCAATGAGCAGTTCTTC | CASSLGALLNEQFF
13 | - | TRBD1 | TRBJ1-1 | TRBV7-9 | TGTGCCAGCAGCCCCGACAGGGGCTTTGAAGCTTTCTTT | CASSPDRGFEAFF
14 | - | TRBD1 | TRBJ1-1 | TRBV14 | TGTGCCAGCAGCAACAGGGGGGTTAGCACTGAAGCTTTCTTT | CASSNRGVSTEAFF
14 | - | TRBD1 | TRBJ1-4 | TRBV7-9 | TGTGCCAGCAGCTTGACAGGGGATAATGAAAAACTGTTTTTT | CASSLTGDNEKLFF
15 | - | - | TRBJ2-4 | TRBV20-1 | TGCAGTGCTAGTTCGGAGGGTATGCACAAAAACATTCAGTACTTC | CSASSEGMHKNIQYF
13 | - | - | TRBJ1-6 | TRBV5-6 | TGTGCCAGCAGCTCCTCAGGGGATTCACCCCTCCACTTT | CASSSSGDSPLHF
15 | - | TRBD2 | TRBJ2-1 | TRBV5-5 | TGTGCCAGCAGAAGCGGGGGGAGCTCCTACAATGAGCAGTTCTTC | CASRSGGSSYNEQFF
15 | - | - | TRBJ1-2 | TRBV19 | TGTGCCAGTAGTATATTATCGGACACGGACTATGGCTACACCTTC | CASSILSDTDYGYTF
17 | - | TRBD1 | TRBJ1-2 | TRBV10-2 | TGCGCCAGCAGTGACAGGGGGCTCGATCGTCTGGACTATGGCTACACCTTC | CASSDRGLDRLDYGYTF
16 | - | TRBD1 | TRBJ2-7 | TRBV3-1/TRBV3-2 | TGTGCCAGCAGCCCATGGGACAGGGGTAATCCCTACGAGCAGTACTTC | CASSPWDRGNPYEQYF
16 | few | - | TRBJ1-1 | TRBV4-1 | TGCGCCAGCAGCCTTACTCTGGACATCCCAAACACTGAAGCTTTCTTT | CASSLTLDIPNTEAFF
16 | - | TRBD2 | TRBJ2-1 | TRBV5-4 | TGTGCCAGCAGCTCGGGAGGGTTGGGACCCCACAATGAGCAGTTCTTC | CASSSGGLGPHNEQFF
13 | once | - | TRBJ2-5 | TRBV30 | TGTGCCTGGAGTCGGCAGCCGGAGGGAGCCCAGTACTTC | CAWSRQPEGAQYF
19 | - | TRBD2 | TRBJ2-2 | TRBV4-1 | TGCGCCAGCAGCCAAGCTAGCGGGGGAGAGTTCGCGAACACCGGGGAGCTGTTTTTT | CASSQASGGEFANTGELFF
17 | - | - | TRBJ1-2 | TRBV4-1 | TGCGCCAGCAGCCAAGGGGCTACGGCAGACCCAAACTATGGCTACACCTTC | CASSQGATADPNYGYTF
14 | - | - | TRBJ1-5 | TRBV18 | TGTGCCAGCTCACCACCGGCCTTTGATCAGCCCCAGCATTTT | CASSPPAFDQPQHF
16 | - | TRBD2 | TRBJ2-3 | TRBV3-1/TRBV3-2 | TGTGCCAGCAGCCGCAGACTAGCGGGGAGCACAGATACGCAGTATTTT | CASSRRLAGSTDTQYF
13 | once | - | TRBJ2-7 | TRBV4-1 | TGCGCCAGCAGCCCCTCGATGGCGGGGAGACAGTACTTC | CASSPSMAGRQYF
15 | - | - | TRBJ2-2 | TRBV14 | TGTGCCAGCAGCCAGGCCAGGGGGGATTCCGGGGAGCTGTTTTTT | CASSQARGDSGELFF
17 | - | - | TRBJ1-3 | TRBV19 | TGTGCCAGTAATACGCGGAGGGATTTTAGCTCTGGAAACACCATATATTTT | CASNTRRDFSSGNTIYF
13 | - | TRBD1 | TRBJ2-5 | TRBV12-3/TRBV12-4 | TGTGCCAGCAGTAGGGGACAGCAAGAGACCCAGTACTTC | CASSRGQQETQYF
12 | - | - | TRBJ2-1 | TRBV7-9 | TGTGCCAGCAGCTTAGCCAGCAGGGAGCAGTTCTTC | CASSLASREQFF
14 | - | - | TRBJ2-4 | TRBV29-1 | TGCAGCGTTTCTCCGGGGATAGCCAAAAACATTCAGTACTTC | CSVSPGIAKNIQYF
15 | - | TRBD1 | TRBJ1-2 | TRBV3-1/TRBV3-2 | TGTGCCAGCAGCCAGGGACAGGCCGCGACACGCGGCTACACCTTC | CASSQGQAATRGYTF
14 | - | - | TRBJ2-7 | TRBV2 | TGTGCCAGCAGTGGGGGACTGACCTCCTACGAGCAGTACTTC | CASSGGLTSYEQYF
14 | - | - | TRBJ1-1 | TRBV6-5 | TGTGCCAGCAGTAAAACAGGGCGGAACACTGAAGCTTTCTTT | CASSKTGRNTEAFF
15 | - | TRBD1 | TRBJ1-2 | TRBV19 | TGTGCCAGTAGTACCGACAGGGTAGGGAACTATGGCTACACCTTC | CASSTDRVGNYGYTF
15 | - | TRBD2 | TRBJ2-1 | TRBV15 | TGTGCCACCAGCAGGGGCTCGGGGGGGGACAATGAGCAGTTCTTC | CATSRGSGGDNEQFF
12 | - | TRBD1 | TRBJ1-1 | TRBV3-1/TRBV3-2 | TGTGCCAGCAGCCATATGACAGGGGCCGCTTTCTTT | CASSHMTGAAFF
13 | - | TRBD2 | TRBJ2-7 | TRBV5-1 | TGCGCCAGCAGCTTAAGCGGGGACTACGAGCAGTACTTC | CASSLSGDYEQYF
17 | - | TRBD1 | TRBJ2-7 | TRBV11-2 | TGTGCCAGCAGCTTAGATCCATGGCAGAGACAGGGGATCGAGCAGTACTTC | CASSLDPWQRQGIEQYF
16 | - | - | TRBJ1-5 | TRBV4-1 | TGCGCCAGCAGCCTGGAGGGTGGAAATAGCAATCAGCCCCAGCATTTT | CASSLEGGNSNQPQHF
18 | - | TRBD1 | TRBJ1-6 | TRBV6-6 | TGTGCCAGCAGACGACCGGGACAGGGGAGCTCCTATAATTCACCCCTCCACTTT | CASRRPGQGSSYNSPLHF
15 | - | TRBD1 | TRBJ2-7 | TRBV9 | TGTGCCAGCAGCAAACAGGGGGCCCCGGACTACGAGCAGTACTTC | CASSKQGAPDYEQYF
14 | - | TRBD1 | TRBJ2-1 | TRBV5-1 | TGCGCCAGCAGCCCAGGACAGGTCTACAATGAGCAGTTCTTC | CASSPGQVYNEQFF
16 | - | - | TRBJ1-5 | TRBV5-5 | TGTGCCAGCAGCCTTCAAATGGGACTTAGCAATCAGCCCCAGCATTTT | CASSLQMGLSNQPQHF
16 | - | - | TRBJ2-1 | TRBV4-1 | TGCGCCAGCAGCCAAGTAGTGGGGAATCCAGGGGGGGAGCAGTTCTTC | CASSQVVGNPGGEQFF
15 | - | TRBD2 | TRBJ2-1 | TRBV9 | TGTGCCAGCAGCGCTCGACTAGCGGGGGGGGATGAGCAGTTCTTC | CASSARLAGGDEQFF
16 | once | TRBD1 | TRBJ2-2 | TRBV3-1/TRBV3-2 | TGTGCCAGCAGCCAACCGGGACAGTCGGCGACCGGGGAGCTGTTTTTT | CASSQPGQSATGELFF
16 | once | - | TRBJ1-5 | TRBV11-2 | TGTGCCAGCAGCTTAGGCATAAGGGGCGGGGATCAGCCCCAGCATTTT | CASSLGIRGGDQPQHF
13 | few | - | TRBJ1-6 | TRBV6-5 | TGTGCCAGCAGACAGGGCGATAATTCACCCCTCCACTTT | CASRQGDNSPLHF
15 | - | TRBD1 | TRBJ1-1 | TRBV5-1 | TGCGCCAGCACCCCGCGACAGGGAGGGAACACTGAAGCTTTCTTT | CASTPRQGGNTEAFF
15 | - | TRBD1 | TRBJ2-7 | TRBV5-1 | TGCGCCAGCAGCCTACGGACAGGGGAAACCTACGAGCAGTACTTC | CASSLRTGETYEQYF
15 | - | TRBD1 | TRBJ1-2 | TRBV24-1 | TGTGCCACCAGTTCCCGGACAGGGAGATCCTATGGCTACACCTTC | CATSSRTGRSYGYTF
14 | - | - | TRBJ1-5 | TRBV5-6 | TGTGCCAGCAGCTCGGGTGTGCGCAATCAGCCCCAGCATTTT | CASSSGVRNQPQHF
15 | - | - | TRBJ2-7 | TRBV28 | TGTGCCAGCAGTACGACTAGTGGACGATCCTACGAGCAGTACTTC | CASSTTSGRSYEQYF
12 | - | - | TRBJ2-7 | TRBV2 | TGTGCCAGCAACCTGGGCGCTTACGAGCAGTACTTC | CASNLGAYEQYF
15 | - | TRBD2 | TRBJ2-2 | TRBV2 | TGTGCCAGCAGGTTTTTGGGGGGGGACACCGGGGAGCTGTTTTTT | CASRFLGGDTGELFF
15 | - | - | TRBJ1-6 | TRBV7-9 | TGTGCCAGCAGCTCCCCGGAAAGGGGTGCGACACCCCTCCACTTT | CASSSPERGATPLHF
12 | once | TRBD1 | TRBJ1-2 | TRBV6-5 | TGTGCCAGCAATCAATTAGGGGGCCGCTACACCTTC | CASNQLGGRYTF
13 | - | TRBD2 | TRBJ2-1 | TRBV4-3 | TGCGCCAGCAGCCAAGGGGGGGGCAATGAGCAGTTCTTC | CASSQGGGNEQFF